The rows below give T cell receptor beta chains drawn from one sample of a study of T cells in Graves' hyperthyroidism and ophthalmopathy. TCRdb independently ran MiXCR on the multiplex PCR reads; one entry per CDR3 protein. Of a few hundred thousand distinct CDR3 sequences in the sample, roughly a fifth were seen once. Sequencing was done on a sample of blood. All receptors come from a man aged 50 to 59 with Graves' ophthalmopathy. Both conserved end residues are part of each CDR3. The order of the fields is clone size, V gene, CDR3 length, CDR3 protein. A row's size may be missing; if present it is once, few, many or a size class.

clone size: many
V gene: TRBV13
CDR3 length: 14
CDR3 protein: CASSPRRVGYEQYF

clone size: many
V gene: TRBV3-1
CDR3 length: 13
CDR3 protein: CASSPTLSIEQYF

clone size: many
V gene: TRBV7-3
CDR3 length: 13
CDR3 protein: CASSFARGDEQYF

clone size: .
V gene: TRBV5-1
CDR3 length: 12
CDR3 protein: CASTEGAMGYTF

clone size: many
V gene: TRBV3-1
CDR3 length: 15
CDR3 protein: CASSQWEGSGTEAFF

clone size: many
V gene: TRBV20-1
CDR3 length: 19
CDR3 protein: CSARDFSPGGPSDLHTQYF

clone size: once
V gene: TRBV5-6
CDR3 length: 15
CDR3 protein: CASSLGRGDNSPLHF

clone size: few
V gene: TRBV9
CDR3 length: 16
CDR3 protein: CASSGGGRELVETQYF

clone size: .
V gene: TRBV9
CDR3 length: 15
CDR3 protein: CASSAHPGPAYEQYF

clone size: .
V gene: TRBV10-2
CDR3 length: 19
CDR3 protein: CASSESGGLGGIRGQPQHF

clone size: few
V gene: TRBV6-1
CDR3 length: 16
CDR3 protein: CASRRQGMGSNQPQHF

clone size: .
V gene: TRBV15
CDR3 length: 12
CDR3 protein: CATSRVYNEQFF

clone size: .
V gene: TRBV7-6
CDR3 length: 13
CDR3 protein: CASSPRHPDEQYF

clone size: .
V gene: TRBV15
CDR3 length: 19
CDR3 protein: CATSRDPGQGASGANVLTF

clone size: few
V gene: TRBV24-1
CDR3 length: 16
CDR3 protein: CATSDSSGTGFHEQYF

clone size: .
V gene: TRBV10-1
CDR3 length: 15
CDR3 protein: CASSLTRTRGNEQFF

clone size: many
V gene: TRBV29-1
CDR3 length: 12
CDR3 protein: CSTYSGGETQYF

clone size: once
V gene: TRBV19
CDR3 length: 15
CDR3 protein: CASSIGLPLNYGYTF